This T cell receptor (beta chain) is drawn from a study of T cell responses to AZD1222 COVID-19 vaccine. Assay used: immunoSEQ multiplex PCR; TCRdb lists only in-frame clones, some missing. The sample has more than 150,000 clones; about 88% are singletons. The study's findings and limits: Vaccine-associated CD4 TCRs spanned spike, dominant at 160-218 and 743-854.

A single count supports this clone. What it recognizes is unknown. This TCR was recovered from an adult who received the AZD1222 COVID-19 vaccine. Material: peripheral blood, obtained 28 days after the second AZD1222 dose.

CDR3 bases: TGTGCCAGCTCACCACAAGCGGGCGGGTACGAGCAGTACTTC. It encodes CASSPQAGGYEQYF. The chain recombines TRBV18 with TRBJ2-7, with a possible D match to TRBD2 (6 bases). CDR1 and CDR2 (germline): KGHSH, LQKENI. The CDR3 is 14 residues long. Trimming pared 1 base from V and 4 bases from J, leaving 11 bases between. Together with reference TRBV18 and TRBJ2-7, the CDR3 gives the full variable domain: NAGVMQNPRHLVRRRGQEARLRCSPMKGHSHVYWYRQLPEEGLKFMVYLQKENIIDESGMPKERFSAEFPKEGPSILRIQQVVRGDSAAYFCASSPQAGGYEQYFGPGTRLTVT.